These T cell receptor beta chains were read from a single sample in a study of T cell responses to AZD1222 COVID-19 vaccine. Using immunoSEQ multiplex PCR, the repertoire was profiled, and TCRdb retains in-frame clones only, with some absent. The sample carries 120,000 or so clones, 84% recorded once. Sequenced material: peripheral blood, taken 28 days after the second AZD1222 dose. Receptor source: an adult who received the AZD1222 COVID-19 vaccine. The CDR3 runs from the conserved cysteine through the conserved F or W. D genes are given only for firm matches. A row's size may be missing; if present it is once, few, many or a size class.

J gene,D gene,clone size,CDR3 length,V gene,CDR3 DNA,CDR3 protein
TRBJ1-1,NA,NA,16,TRBV19,TGTGCCAGTAGTATATTCGGGCGGTCAGACCAACCTGAAGCTTTCTTT,CASSIFGRSDQPEAFF
TRBJ2-2,NA,NA,17,TRBV15,TGTGCCACCAGCAGAGGACGGAAACAGGGGAACACCGGGGAGCTGTTTTTT,CATSRGRKQGNTGELFF
TRBJ2-1,TRBD2,NA,15,TRBV7-2,TGTGCCAGCAGCTCGGGAGGGCGGGGTTACAATGAGCAGTTCTTC,CASSSGGRGYNEQFF
TRBJ1-2,NA,NA,12,TRBV5-1,TGCGCCAGCAGCTTGGACAGGGACGGCTACACCTTC,CASSLDRDGYTF
TRBJ1-4,TRBD1,NA,16,TRBV5-1,TGCGCCAGCAGCTTGGCTGGGGGACAGGGGAATGAAAAACTGTTTTTT,CASSLAGGQGNEKLFF
TRBJ2-1,TRBD1,NA,17,TRBV7-9,TGTGCCAGCAGCCCTCGCGGAACGGGACAGGCATACAATGAGCAGTTCTTC,CASSPRGTGQAYNEQFF
TRBJ2-5,TRBD2,once,15,TRBV7-3,TGTGCCAGCAGCTTACAAGCGGGGGGAAGAGAGACCCAGTACTTC,CASSLQAGGRETQYF
TRBJ2-7,TRBD1,NA,13,TRBV2,TGTGCCAGCAGCAGGGGGCGAAACTACGAGCAGTACTTC,CASSRGRNYEQYF
TRBJ1-1,NA,few,12,TRBV2,TGTGCCAGCCTACAATGGAACACTGAAGCTTTCTTT,CASLQWNTEAFF
TRBJ1-4,TRBD1,NA,14,TRBV19,TGTGCCAGTAGTATCGGGACAGGGACTGAAAAACTGTTTTTT,CASSIGTGTEKLFF
TRBJ2-1,NA,NA,13,TRBV25-1,TGTGCCAGCAGCTTAGGAGCAGTCAATGAGCAGTTCTTC,CASSLGAVNEQFF
TRBJ1-4,NA,NA,15,TRBV20-1,TGCAGTGCTAGTCCCATCGCGGGATTTAATGAAAAACTGTTTTTT,CSASPIAGFNEKLFF
TRBJ2-2,TRBD1,NA,15,TRBV2,TGTGCCAGCAGTGGACAGGGGATGAACACCGGGGAGCTGTTTTTT,CASSGQGMNTGELFF
TRBJ1-1,TRBD1,NA,16,TRBV14,TGTGCCAGCAGCCCAGACAGGGGCGGAGAGGGCACTGAAGCTTTCTTT,CASSPDRGGEGTEAFF
TRBJ1-6,NA,once,14,TRBV27,TGTGCCAGCAAGCTTAATCGCGGGGATTCACCCCTCCACTTT,CASKLNRGDSPLHF
TRBJ2-2,NA,NA,16,TRBV6-1,TGTGCCAGCAGTGAAGCTTTACGACAGGACACCGGGGAGCTGTTTTTT,CASSEALRQDTGELFF
TRBJ1-1,TRBD1,NA,14,TRBV28,TGTGCCAGCAGCCCAAGGACAGGGACCACTGAAGCTTTCTTT,CASSPRTGTTEAFF
TRBJ2-7,NA,NA,15,TRBV7-8,TGTGCCAGCACCCAAGGACACGCATTAACCTACGAGCAGTACTTC,CASTQGHALTYEQYF
TRBJ1-6,NA,NA,17,TRBV5-1,TGCGCCAGCAGCCCACCCGTCCCTATTGCCTATAATTCACCCCTCCACTTT,CASSPPVPIAYNSPLHF
TRBJ2-6,NA,NA,13,TRBV7-2,TGTGCCAGCAGCTTAGCCGGGGCCAACGTCCTGACTTTC,CASSLAGANVLTF
TRBJ1-1,NA,NA,14,TRBV10-3,TGTGCCATCAGTGCAACCGAAGGTGTAACTGAAGCTTTCTTT,CAISATEGVTEAFF
TRBJ1-3,NA,NA,16,TRBV6-6,TGTGCCAGCAGTATATCCGGGGGCGGATCTGGAAACACCATATATTTT,CASSISGGGSGNTIYF
TRBJ2-7,TRBD1,NA,15,TRBV6-5,TGTGCCAGCAGTTCCCTAGCAGGGGGTCCCTACGAGCAGTACTTC,CASSSLAGGPYEQYF
TRBJ2-3,NA,NA,16,TRBV3-1/TRBV3-2,TGTGCCAGCAGCCGCCGGGGTAGTGACGACACAGATACGCAGTATTTT,CASSRRGSDDTDTQYF
TRBJ1-4,TRBD1,NA,17,TRBV7-9,TGTGCCAGCAGCTTAGGGGCCGTGCTTCAGGGGGGTGAAAAACTGTTTTTT,CASSLGAVLQGGEKLFF
TRBJ2-7,NA,NA,12,TRBV5-1,TGCGCCAGCAGCACCGACAGGACAGAGCAGTACTTC,CASSTDRTEQYF
TRBJ2-7,NA,NA,15,TRBV7-3,TGTGCCAGCAGCAACCCGGGGCCCACTAGGAACGAGCAGTACTTC,CASSNPGPTRNEQYF
TRBJ2-5,NA,NA,16,TRBV27,TGTGCCAGCAGTTTAAGTCCCGGAACCCCTGAAGAGACCCAGTACTTC,CASSLSPGTPEETQYF
TRBJ2-7,NA,NA,14,TRBV28,TGTGCCAGCAGTTTGAATAGGGGATCGGACGAGCAGTACTTC,CASSLNRGSDEQYF
TRBJ1-1,NA,NA,14,TRBV11-2,TGTGCCAGCAGCTTACCCCAGGGCGGGGGCCAAGCTTTCTTT,CASSLPQGGGQAFF
TRBJ1-1,NA,NA,15,TRBV6-5,TGTGCCAGCAGTTACGGGGTGGGCCTTATTGCTGAAGCTTTCTTT,CASSYGVGLIAEAFF
TRBJ2-3,NA,NA,14,TRBV29-1,TGCAGCGGGGGGGGCAGGGGCCCCACAGATACGCAGTATTTT,CSGGGRGPTDTQYF
TRBJ1-3,NA,NA,16,TRBV21-1,TGTGCCAGCAGCCAGAGCGGGACCCTCTCTGGAAACACCATATATTTT,CASSQSGTLSGNTIYF
TRBJ1-5,NA,NA,14,TRBV27,TGTGCCAGCAGTTTACAGGGCGGCAATCAGCCCCAGCATTTT,CASSLQGGNQPQHF